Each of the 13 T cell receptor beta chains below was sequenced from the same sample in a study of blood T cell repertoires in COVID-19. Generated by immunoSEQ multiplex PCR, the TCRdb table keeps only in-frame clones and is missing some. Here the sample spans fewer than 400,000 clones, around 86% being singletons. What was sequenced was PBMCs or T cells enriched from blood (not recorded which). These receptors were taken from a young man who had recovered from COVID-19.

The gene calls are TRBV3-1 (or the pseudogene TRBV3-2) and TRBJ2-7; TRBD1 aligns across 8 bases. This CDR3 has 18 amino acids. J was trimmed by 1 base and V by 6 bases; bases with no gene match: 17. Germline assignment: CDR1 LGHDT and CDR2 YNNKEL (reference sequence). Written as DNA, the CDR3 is TGTGCCAGCAGTCGTATCCCCTCACCGGGACAGGCATCCTACGAGCAGTACTTC. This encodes CASSRIPSPGQASYEQYF.

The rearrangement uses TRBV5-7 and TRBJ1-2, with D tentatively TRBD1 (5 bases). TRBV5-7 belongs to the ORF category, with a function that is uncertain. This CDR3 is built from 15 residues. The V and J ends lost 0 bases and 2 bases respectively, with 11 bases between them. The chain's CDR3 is CASSLVRRGNYGYTF. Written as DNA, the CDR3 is TGTGCCAGCAGCTTGGTCCGGAGGGGAAACTATGGCTACACCTTC.

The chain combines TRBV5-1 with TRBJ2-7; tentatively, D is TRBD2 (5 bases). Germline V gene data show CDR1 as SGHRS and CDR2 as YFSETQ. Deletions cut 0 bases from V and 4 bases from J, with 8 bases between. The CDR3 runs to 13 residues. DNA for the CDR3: TGCGCCAGCAGCTTGGGAGGGCTGTACGAGCAGTACTTC. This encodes CASSLGGLYEQYF.

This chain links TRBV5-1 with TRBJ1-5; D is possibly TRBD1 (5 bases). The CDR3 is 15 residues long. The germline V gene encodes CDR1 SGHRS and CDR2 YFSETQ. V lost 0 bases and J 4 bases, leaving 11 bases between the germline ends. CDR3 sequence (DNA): TGCGCCAGCAGCTTGGGGGCAGACAGAAATCAGCCCCAGCATTTT. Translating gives CASSLGADRNQPQHF.

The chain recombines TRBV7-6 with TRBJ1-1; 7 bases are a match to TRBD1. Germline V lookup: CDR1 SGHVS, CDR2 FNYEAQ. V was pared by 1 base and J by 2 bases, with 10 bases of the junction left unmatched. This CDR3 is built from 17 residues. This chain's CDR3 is CASSLDTRRGGNTEAFF. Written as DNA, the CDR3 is TGTGCCAGCAGCTTAGACACTAGGCGAGGGGGCAACACTGAAGCTTTCTTT.

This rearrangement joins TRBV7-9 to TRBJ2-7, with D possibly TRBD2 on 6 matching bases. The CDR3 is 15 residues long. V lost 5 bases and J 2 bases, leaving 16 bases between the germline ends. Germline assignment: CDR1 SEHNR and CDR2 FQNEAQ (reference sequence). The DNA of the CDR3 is TGTGCCAGCAGCGACGGACTAAGGGCCGCCTACGAGCAGTACTTC. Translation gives CASSDGLRAAYEQYF.

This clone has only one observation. As DNA, the CDR3 is TGTGCCAGCAGTGCCCTGCGTAATTCACCCCTCCACTTT. Amino acid sequence: CASSALRNSPLHF. The chain employs TRBV27 and TRBJ1-6; D not certain. V lost 5 bases and J lost 6, with 8 bases in between. The germline gives CDR1 MNHEY, CDR2 SMNVEV (reference sequence). The CDR3 totals 13 residues.

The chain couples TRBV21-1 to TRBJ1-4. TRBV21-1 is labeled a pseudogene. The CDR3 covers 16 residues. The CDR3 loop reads CASSSWRSAGNEKLFF. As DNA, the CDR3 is TGTGCCAGCAGCAGTTGGAGGAGTGCTGGTAATGAAAAACTGTTTTTT.

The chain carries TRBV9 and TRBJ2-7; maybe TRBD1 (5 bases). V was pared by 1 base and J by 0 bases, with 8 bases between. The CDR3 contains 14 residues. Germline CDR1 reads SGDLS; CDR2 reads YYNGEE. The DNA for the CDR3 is TGTGCCAGCAGCGTAACAGGCGACTCCTACGAGCAGTACTTC. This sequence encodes CASSVTGDSYEQYF.

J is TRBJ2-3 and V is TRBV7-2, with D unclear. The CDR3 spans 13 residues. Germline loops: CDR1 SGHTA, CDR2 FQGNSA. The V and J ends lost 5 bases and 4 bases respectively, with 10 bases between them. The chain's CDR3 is CASSQVGPDTQYF. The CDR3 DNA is TGTGCCAGCAGCCAGGTCGGCCCAGATACGCAGTATTTT.

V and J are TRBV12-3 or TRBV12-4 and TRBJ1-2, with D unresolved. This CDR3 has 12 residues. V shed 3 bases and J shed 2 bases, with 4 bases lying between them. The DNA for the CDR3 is TGTGCCAGCAGTTTGCGGAACTATGGCTACACCTTC. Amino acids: CASSLRNYGYTF.

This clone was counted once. CDR3 protein: CASSYSVSTGQPQHF. The CDR3 DNA is TGTGCCAGCAGTTACTCGGTCTCAACCGGTCAGCCCCAGCATTTT. The chain joins TRBV6-6 to TRBJ1-5; D is uncertain. From germline, CDR1 is MNHNY and CDR2 SVGAGI (reference sequence). V lost 0 bases and J lost 6, with 12 bases in between. The CDR3 sequence is 15 residues long.

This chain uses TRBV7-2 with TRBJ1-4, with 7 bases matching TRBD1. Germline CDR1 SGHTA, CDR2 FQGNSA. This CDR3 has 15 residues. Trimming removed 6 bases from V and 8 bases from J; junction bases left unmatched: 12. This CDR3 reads CASRPGQVQAEKLFF. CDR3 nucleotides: TGTGCCAGCAGACCTGGACAGGTCCAGGCAGAAAAACTGTTTTTT.